This T cell receptor beta chain was recovered during a study of blood T cell repertoires in COVID-19. Turning to the study itself: Samples of COVID-19 (acute and convalescent) were obtained from the United States, Italy and Spain. Nucleic acid was either cDNA or gDNA, and it came from T cells, B-cell-depleted T cells, or PBMCs.

The CDR3 extends over 17 amino acids. V shed 5 bases and J 6 bases; nucleotides not matched to a gene: 17. The germline CDR1 and CDR2 sequences are ENHRY and SYGVKD. As processed by the authors: From reference gene primer amplification, estimates of nucleated cell counts were derived. Produced via immunoSEQ multiplex PCR; TCRdb's table is partial and in-frame only. That table supplies the V and J calls and clone size; D and trimming were determined from the DNA. The sample shows some 40,000 clones, more than 80% of them seen only once. The origin of this receptor is a man aged 55 to 70 in a cohort sampled during active COVID-19. Sequencing was carried out using peripheral blood. The chain employs TRBV10-3 and TRBJ2-7; 9 nucleotides agree with TRBD2. CDR3 nucleotides: TGTGCCATCAGTAAGGGTTCCGGGACTAGCAATCGGGCCGAGCAGTACTTC. Its protein product is CAISKGSGTSNRAEQYF.